This TCR beta chain originates from a study of OX40 agonist ivuxolimab in advanced cancers. Study information: Treatment received earlier with anti-PD-1, anti-PD-L1 or anti-CTLA-4 agents was allowed, and less than 45% had some.

Germline CDR1 and CDR2: SGHNT and YYREEE (reference sequence). The CDR3 has 13 residues. Deletions cut 1 base from V and 7 bases from J, with 11 bases between. Findings and caveats of the study: On average, a greater number of expanded clones characterised CD8+ T cells relative to CD4+. Individuals who were partial responders at 0.1-3.0 mg/kg had clonal expansion that ranked among the lowest.

Sequenced by immunoSEQ multiplex PCR; TCRdb stores in-frame clones only, minus some. Here the sample spans around 150,000 clones, 85% to 95% being singletons. No patient had autoimmune disease or received systemic immunosuppression. About this clone itself: Its antigen is as yet unknown.

The genes are TRBV5-4 and TRBJ1-2, with D unresolved. The source of this sequence is an adult with an advanced solid tumor such as melanoma, head and neck, liver or kidney cancer. Sequences were derived from CD4+ or CD8+ T cells sorted from blood, sampled in a trial of the OX40 agonist ivuxolimab. The chain's CDR3 is CASSLHEATGYTF. The DNA for the CDR3 is TGTGCCAGCAGCTTGCATGAGGCTACTGGCTACACCTTC.